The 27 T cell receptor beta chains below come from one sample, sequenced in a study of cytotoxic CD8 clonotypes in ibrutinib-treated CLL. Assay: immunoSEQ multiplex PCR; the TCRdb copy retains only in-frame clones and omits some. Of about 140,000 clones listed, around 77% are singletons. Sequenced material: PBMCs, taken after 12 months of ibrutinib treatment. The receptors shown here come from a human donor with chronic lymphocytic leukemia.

In DNA, the CDR3 is TGTGCCAGCATGGGACAGGGTCGCGAGCAGTACTTC. Protein sequence: CASMGQGREQYF. The V call is TRBV2, the J call TRBJ2-7; 9 nucleotides agree with TRBD1. From germline, CDR1 is SNHLY and CDR2 FYNNEI. The CDR3 totals 12 residues. V lost 7 bases and J lost 6; bases outside the gene matches: 4.

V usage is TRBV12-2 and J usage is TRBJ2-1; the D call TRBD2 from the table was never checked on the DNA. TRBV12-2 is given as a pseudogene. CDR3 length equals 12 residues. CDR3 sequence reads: CARDFSYNEQFF. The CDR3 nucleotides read TGTGCAAGGGACTTCTCCTACAATGAGCAGTTCTTC.

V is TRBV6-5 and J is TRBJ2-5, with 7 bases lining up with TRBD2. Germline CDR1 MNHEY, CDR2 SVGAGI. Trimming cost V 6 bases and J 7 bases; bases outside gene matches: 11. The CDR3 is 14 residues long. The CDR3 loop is CASSPTHTGGTQYF. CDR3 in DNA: TGTGCCAGCAGCCCTACTCACACGGGAGGGACCCAGTACTTC.

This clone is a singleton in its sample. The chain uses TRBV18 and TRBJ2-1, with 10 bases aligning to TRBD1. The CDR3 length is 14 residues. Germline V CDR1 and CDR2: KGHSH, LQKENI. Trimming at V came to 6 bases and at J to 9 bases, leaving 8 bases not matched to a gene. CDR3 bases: TGTGCCAGCTCTCGGGACAGGGGTTTTGGTGAGCAGTTCTTC. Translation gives CASSRDRGFGEQFF.

CDR3 nucleotide sequence: TGTGCCAGCAGTGGCGGGTCTAGCGGGAGCCCGGGTAATGAGCAGTTCTTC. Translated: CASSGGSSGSPGNEQFF. The chain carries TRBV6-1 and TRBJ2-1; TRBD2 agrees at 10 bases. Losses at the gene ends were 4 bases for V and 7 bases for J; bases not matched to a gene: 13. CDR1 MNHNS and CDR2 SASEGT come from the germline V gene. The CDR3 contains 17 residues.

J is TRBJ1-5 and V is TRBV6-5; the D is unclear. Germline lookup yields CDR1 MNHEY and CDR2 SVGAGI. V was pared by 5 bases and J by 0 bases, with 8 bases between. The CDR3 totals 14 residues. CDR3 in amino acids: CASSDKFSNQPQHF. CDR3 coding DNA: TGTGCCAGCAGTGACAAGTTTAGCAATCAGCCCCAGCATTTT.

The CDR3 region is CASSLNGNSNQPQHF. Here the CDR3 DNA reads TGCGCCAGCAGCTTGAACGGGAATAGCAATCAGCCCCAGCATTTT. The rearrangement links TRBV5-1 to TRBJ1-5, with D uncertain. The CDR3 is 15 amino acids. Germline lookup yields CDR1 SGHRS and CDR2 YFSETQ. V lost 1 base, J lost 0 bases, and 8 bases lay in between.

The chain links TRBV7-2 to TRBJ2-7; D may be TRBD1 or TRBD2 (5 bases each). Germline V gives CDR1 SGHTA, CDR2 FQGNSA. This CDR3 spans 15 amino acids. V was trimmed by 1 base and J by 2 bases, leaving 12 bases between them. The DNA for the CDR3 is TGTGCCAGCAGCTTAGTAGCCGGGACGGCCTACGAGCAGTACTTC. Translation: CASSLVAGTAYEQYF.

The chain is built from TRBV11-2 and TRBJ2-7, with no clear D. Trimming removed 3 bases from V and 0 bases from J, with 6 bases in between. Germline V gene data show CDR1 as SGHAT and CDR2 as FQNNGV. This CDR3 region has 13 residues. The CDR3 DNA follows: TGTGCCAGCAGCTTTCCCAGCTCCTACGAGCAGTACTTC. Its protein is CASSFPSSYEQYF.

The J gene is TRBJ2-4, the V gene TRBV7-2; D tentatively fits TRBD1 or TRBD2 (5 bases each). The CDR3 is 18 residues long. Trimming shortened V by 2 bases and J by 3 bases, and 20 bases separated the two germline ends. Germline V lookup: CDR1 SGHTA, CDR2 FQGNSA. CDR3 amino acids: CASSLRSQDGIGKNIQYF. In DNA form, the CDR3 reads TGTGCCAGCAGCTTACGGTCACAGGACGGGATCGGCAAAAACATTCAGTACTTC. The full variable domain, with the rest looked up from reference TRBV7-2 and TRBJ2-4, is GAGVSQSPSNKVTEKGKDVELRCDPISGHTALYWYRQSLGQGLEFLIYFQGNSAPDKSGLPSDRFSAERTGGSVSTLTIQRTQQEDSAVYLCASSLRSQDGIGKNIQYFGAGTRLSVL.

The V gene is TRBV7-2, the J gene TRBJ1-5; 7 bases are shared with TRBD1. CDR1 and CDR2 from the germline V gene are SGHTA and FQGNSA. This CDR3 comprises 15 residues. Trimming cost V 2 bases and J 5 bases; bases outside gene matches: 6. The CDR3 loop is CASSLWAGGDQPQHF. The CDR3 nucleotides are TGTGCCAGCAGCTTATGGGCAGGGGGTGATCAGCCCCAGCATTTT.

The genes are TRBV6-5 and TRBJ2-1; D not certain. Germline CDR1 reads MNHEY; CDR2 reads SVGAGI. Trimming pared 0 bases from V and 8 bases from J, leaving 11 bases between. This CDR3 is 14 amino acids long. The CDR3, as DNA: TGTGCCAGCAGTTACTCGATAGGGTTGTATGAGCAGTTCTTC. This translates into CASSYSIGLYEQFF.

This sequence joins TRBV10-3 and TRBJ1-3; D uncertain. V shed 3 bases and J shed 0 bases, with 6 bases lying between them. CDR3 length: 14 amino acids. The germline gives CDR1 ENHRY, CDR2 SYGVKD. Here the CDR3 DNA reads TGTGCCATCAGTGATTTGGGCTCTGGAAACACCATATATTTT. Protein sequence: CAISDLGSGNTIYF.

CDR3 bases: TGTGCCAGCAGTTTACCCTACGTAACAGGACTGAACACTGAAGCTTTCTTT. It translates to CASSLPYVTGLNTEAFF. The chain has TRBV28 and TRBJ1-1; D possibly corresponds to TRBD1 (5 bases). V gave up 2 bases and J gave up 0 bases, with 16 bases separating them. Germline V lookup: CDR1 MDHEN, CDR2 SYDVKM. This CDR3 is 17 amino acids long.

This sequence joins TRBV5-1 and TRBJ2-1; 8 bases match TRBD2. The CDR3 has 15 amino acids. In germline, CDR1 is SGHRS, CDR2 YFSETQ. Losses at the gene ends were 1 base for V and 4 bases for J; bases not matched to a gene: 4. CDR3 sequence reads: CASSLLGLEYNEQFF. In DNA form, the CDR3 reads TGCGCCAGCAGCTTGCTGGGACTAGAGTACAATGAGCAGTTCTTC.

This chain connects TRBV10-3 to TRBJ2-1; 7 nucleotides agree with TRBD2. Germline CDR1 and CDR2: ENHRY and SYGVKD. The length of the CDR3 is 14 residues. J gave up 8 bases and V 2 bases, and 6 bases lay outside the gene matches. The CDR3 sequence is CAISERGDGDEQFF. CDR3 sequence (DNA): TGTGCCATCAGTGAGCGGGGGGATGGGGATGAGCAGTTCTTC.

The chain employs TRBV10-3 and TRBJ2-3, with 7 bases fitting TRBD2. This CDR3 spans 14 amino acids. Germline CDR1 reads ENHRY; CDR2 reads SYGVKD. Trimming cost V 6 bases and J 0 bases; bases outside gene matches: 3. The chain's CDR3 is CAISIAGSTDTQYF. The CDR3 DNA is TGTGCCATCAGCATAGCGGGCAGCACAGATACGCAGTATTTT.

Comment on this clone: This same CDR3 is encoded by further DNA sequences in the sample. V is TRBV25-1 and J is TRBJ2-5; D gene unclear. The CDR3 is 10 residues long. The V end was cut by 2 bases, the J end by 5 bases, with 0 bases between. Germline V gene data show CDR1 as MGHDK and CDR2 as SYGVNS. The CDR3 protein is CASSEETQYF. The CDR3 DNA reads TGTGCCAGCAGTGAAGAGACCCAGTACTTC.

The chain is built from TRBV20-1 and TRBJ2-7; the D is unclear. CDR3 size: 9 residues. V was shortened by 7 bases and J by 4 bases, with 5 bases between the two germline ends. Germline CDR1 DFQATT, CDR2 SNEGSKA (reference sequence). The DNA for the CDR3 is TGCAGTGGGGCATACGAGCAGTACTTC. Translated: CSGAYEQYF.

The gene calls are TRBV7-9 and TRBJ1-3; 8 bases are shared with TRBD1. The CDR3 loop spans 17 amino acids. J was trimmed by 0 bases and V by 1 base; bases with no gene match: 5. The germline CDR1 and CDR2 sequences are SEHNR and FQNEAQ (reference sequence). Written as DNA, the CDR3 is TGTGCCAGCAGCTTAGGGACAGGGTTCTTCTCTGGAAACACCATATATTTT. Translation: CASSLGTGFFSGNTIYF.

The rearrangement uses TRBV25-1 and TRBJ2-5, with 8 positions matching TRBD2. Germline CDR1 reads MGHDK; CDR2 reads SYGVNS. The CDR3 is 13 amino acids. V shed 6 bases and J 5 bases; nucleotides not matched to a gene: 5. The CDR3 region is CASRIAGRETQYF. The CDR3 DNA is TGTGCCAGCAGGATAGCGGGGCGGGAGACCCAGTACTTC.

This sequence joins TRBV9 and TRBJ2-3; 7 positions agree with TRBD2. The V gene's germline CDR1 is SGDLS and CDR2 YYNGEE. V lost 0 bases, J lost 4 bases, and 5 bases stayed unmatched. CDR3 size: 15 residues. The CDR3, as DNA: TGTGCCAGCAGCGTAGGCGGGAGCGAGGCAGATACGCAGTATTTT. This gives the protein CASSVGGSEADTQYF.

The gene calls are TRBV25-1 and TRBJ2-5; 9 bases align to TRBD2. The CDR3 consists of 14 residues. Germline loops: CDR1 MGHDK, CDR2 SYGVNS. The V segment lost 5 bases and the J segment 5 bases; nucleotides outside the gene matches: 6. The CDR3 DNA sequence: TGTGCCAGCAGTAGACTAGCGGACGCGGAGACCCAGTACTTC. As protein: CASSRLADAETQYF.

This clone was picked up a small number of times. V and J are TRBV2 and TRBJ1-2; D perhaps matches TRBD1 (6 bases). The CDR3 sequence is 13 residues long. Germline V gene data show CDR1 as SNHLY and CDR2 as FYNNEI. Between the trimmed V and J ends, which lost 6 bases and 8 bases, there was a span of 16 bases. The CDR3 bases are TGTGCCAGCAGCAAGACAGGCGCTTCAGGCTACACCTTC. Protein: CASSKTGASGYTF.

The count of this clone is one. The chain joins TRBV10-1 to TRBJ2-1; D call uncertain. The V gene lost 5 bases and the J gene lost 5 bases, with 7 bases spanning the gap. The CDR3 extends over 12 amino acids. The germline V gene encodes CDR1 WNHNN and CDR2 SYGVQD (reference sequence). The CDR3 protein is CASSSGDNEQFF. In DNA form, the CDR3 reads TGCGCCAGCAGTTCAGGAGACAATGAGCAGTTCTTC.

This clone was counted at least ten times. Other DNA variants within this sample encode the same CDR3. CDR3 amino acids: CAWSVGGSSYEQYF. Written as DNA, the CDR3 is TGTGCCTGGAGTGTGGGGGGGAGCTCCTACGAGCAGTACTTC. V usage is TRBV30 and J usage is TRBJ2-7; 7 nucleotides line up with TRBD2. The CDR3 loop spans 14 amino acids. The trim removed 0 bases at V and 0 bases at J, leaving 2 bases unmatched. Germline lookup yields CDR1 GTSNPN and CDR2 SVGIG (reference sequence).

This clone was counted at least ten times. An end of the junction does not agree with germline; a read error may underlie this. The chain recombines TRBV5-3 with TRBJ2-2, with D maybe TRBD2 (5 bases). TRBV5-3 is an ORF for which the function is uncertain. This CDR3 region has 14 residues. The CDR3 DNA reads TGTGCCAGCAGCTTAGTTGGGAGCACCGGGGAGCTGTTTTTT. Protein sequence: CASSLVGSTGELFF.